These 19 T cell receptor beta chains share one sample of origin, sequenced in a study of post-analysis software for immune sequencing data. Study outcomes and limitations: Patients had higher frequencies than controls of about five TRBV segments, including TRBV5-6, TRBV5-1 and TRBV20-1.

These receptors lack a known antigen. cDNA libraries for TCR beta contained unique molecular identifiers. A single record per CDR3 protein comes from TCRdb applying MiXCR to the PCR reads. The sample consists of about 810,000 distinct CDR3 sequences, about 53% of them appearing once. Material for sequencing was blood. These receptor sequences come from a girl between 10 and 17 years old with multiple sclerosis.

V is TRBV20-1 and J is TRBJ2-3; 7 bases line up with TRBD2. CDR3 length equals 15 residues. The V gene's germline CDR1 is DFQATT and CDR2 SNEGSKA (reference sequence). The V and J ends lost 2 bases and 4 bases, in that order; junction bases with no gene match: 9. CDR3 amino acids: CSARRAGDDSDTQYF. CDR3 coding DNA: TGCAGTGCTAGACGGGCGGGAGACGACTCAGATACGCAGTATTTT.

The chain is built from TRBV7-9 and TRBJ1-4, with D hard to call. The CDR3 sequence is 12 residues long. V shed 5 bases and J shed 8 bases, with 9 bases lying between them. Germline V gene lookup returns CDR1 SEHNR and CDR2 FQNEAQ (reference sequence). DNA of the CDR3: TGTGCCAGCAGCCTCGGGATGGAAAAACTGTTTTTT. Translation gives CASSLGMEKLFF.

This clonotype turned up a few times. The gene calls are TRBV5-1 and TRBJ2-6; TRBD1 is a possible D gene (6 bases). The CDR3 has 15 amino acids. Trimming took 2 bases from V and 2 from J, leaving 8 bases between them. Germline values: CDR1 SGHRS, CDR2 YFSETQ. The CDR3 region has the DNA TGCGCCAGCAGCTTTGAGGGGGCTGGGGCCAACGTCCTGACTTTC. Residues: CASSFEGAGANVLTF.

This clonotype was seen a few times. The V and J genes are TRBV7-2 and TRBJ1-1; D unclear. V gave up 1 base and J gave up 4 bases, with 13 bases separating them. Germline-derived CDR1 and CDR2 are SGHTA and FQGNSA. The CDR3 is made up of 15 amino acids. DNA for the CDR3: TGTGCCAGCAGCTTAGAGGCCCCCAGGAGCACTGAAGCTTTCTTT. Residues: CASSLEAPRSTEAFF.

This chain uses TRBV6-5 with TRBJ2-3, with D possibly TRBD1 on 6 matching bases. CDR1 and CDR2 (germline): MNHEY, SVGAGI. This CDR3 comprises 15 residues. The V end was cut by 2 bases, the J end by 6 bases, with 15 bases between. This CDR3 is CASSYGTRFGDTQYF. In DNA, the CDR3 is TGTGCCAGCAGTTACGGGACAAGGTTCGGTGATACGCAGTATTTT.

In DNA, the CDR3 is TGCAGTGCTAGGGGGGGAGTGGTAGAGACCCAGTACTTC. This encodes CSARGGVVETQYF. This chain uses TRBV20-1 with TRBJ2-5; the D gene is possibly TRBD2 (6 bases). The CDR3 length is 13 residues. Trimming pared 3 bases from V and 4 bases from J, leaving 12 bases between. Germline CDR1 DFQATT, CDR2 SNEGSKA (reference sequence).

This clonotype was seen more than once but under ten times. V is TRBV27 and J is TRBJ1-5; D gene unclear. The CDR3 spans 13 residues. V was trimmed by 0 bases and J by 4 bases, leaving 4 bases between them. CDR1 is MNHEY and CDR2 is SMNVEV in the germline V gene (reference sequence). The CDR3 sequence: CASSLSANQPQHF. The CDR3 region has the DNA TGTGCCAGCAGTTTATCGGCGAATCAGCCCCAGCATTTT.

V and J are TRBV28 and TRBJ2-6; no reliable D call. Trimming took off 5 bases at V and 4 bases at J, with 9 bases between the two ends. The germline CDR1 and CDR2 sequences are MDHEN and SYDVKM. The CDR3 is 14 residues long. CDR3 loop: CASSLLMGANVLTF. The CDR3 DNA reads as TGTGCCAGCAGTCTACTTATGGGGGCCAACGTCCTGACTTTC.

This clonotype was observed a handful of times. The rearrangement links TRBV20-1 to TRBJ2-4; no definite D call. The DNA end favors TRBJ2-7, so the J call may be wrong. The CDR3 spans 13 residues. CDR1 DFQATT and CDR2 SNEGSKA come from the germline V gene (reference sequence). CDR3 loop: CSASGQATSEQYF. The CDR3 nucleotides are TGCAGTGCTAGTGGGCAGGCCACTTCCGAGCAGTACTTC.

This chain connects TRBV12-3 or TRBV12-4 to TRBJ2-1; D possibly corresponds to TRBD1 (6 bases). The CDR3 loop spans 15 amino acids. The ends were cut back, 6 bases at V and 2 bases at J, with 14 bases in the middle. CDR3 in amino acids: CASRLRTVPYNEQFF. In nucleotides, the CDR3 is TGTGCCAGCAGGTTACGGACAGTCCCCTACAATGAGCAGTTCTTC.

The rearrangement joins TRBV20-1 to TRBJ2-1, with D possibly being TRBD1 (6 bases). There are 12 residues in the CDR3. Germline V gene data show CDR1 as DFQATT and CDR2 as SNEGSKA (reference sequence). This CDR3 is CRALGRGNEQFF. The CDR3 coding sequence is TGCAGAGCCCTAGGTAGGGGGAATGAGCAGTTCTTC.

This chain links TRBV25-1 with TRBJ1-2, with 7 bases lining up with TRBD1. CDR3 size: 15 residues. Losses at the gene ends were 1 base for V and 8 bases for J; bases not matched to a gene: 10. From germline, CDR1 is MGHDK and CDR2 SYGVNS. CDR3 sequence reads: CASSESGQMLAGYTF. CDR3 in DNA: TGTGCCAGCAGTGAATCGGGACAGATGTTGGCGGGCTACACCTTC.

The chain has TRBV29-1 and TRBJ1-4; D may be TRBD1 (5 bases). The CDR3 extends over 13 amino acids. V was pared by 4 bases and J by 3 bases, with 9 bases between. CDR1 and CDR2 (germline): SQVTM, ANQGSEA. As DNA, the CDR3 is TGCAGCGTTGGAGACAGATCTAATGAAAAACTGTTTTTT. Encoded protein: CSVGDRSNEKLFF.

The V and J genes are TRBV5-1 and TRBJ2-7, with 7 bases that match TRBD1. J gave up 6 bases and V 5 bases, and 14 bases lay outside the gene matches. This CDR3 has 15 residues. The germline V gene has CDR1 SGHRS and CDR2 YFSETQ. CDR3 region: CASSPPAQGTSEQYF. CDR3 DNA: TGCGCCAGCAGTCCACCGGCACAGGGGACGTCCGAGCAGTACTTC.

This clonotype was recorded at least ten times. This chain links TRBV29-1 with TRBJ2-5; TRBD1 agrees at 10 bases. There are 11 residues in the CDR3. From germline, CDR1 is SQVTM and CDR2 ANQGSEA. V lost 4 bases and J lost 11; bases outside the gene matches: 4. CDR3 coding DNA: TGCAGCGTTGGACAGGGGGCTGTTCAGTACTTC. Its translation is CSVGQGAVQYF.

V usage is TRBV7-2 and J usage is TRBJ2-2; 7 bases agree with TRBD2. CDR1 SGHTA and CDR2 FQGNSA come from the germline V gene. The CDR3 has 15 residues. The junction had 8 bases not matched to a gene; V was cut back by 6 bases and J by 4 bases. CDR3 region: CASRPGGTTTGELFF. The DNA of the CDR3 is TGTGCCAGCAGACCCGGGGGGACTACCACCGGGGAGCTGTTTTTT.

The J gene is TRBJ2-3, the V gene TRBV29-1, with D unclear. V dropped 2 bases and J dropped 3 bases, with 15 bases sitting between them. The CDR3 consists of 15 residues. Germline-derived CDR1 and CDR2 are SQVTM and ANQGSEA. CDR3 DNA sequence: TGCAGCGTTGAACGCCTTCAAAAGAGGACAGATACGCAGTATTTT. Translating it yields CSVERLQKRTDTQYF.

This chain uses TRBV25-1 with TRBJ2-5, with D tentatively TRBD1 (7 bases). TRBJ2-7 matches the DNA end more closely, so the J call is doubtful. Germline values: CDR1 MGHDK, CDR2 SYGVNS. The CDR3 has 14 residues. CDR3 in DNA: TGTGCCAGCAGTTTAACAGGGGAGGTCGGCGAGCAGTACTTC. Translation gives CASSLTGEVGEQYF.

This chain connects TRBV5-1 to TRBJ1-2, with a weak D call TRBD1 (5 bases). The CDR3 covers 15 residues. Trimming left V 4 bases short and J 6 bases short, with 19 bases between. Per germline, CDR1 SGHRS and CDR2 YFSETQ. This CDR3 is CASSPGLSIPHGYTF. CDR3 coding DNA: TGCGCCAGCAGCCCGGGACTCTCCATCCCACATGGCTACACCTTC.